These T cell receptor beta chains were read from a single sample in a study of T cell repertoires in cytomegalovirus infection. The antigens these receptors bind are not known. MiXCR was run by TCRdb on the reads, yielding one entry per CDR3 protein. This sample has approximately 110,000 distinct CDR3 sequences; 10% occur once, and the top ten carry 31%. Sequencing input: PBMCs, sequenced either directly or after in vitro stimulation (not recorded which). Receptor source: a human donor in good health (CMV status not recorded). Some clones in this sample may be carry-over from other donors' samples. Each CDR3 is given with its conserved first and last residue. A D gene is named only where the DNA matches it firmly. The size entry is marked missing in some rows and otherwise reads once, few, many or a size class.

clone_size	v_call	d_call	j_call	cdr3_aa	cdr3_nt
few	TRBV10-3	.	TRBJ1-1	CAIRTGGDTEAFF	TGTGCCATCAGGACAGGCGGGGACACTGAAGCTTTCTTT
few	TRBV20-1	TRBD2	TRBJ2-3	CSAQYSGRTDTQYF	TGCAGTGCTCAATATAGCGGGAGGACAGATACGCAGTATTTT
.	TRBV28	TRBD2	TRBJ2-7	CASSSSGRASDEQYF	TGTGCCAGCAGTTCAAGCGGGAGGGCCTCCGACGAGCAGTACTTC
few	TRBV2	.	TRBJ2-1	CASRGNEQFF	TGTGCCAGCAGGGGAAATGAGCAGTTCTTC
many	TRBV7-2	TRBD2	TRBJ2-2	CASSLLAGVVGELFF	TGTGCCAGCAGCTTACTAGCGGGAGTTGTCGGGGAGCTGTTTTTT
medium-sized	TRBV11-3	.	TRBJ2-1	CASSGALDQFF	TGTGCCAGCAGCGGGGCCCTGGATCAGTTCTTC
many	TRBV28	TRBD2	TRBJ2-3	CASSPRTSGSTDTQYF	TGTGCCAGCAGTCCAAGGACTAGCGGCTCGACAGATACGCAGTATTTT
few	TRBV6-9	.	TRBJ2-1	CASSYPGPAPFF	TGTGCCAGCAGTTATCCGGGCCCGGCTCCGTTCTTC
.	TRBV7-8	TRBD1	TRBJ1-6	CASSLLRDRGSSPLHF	TGTGCCAGCAGCTTGTTACGGGACAGGGGTTCCTCACCCCTCCACTTT
.	TRBV6-5	.	TRBJ1-6	CASTPGPVSPLHF	TGTGCCAGCACCCCAGGTCCGGTTTCACCCCTCCACTTT
many	TRBV7-8	TRBD2	TRBJ2-1	CASSLVVAGMHTLSYNEQFF	TGTGCCAGCAGCTTAGTGGTAGCGGGCATGCATACCCTATCCTACAATGAGCAGTTCTTC
many	TRBV7-9	.	TRBJ1-6	CASSFLSGNSPLHF	TGTGCCAGCAGCTTTTTATCAGGCAATTCACCCCTCCACTTT
many	TRBV6-2/TRBV6-3	TRBD1	TRBJ2-5	CASSQNRGIETQYF	TGTGCCAGCAGCCAGAACAGGGGGATTGAGACCCAGTACTTC
many	TRBV11-2	TRBD1	TRBJ1-3	CASTWTGAGNTIYF	TGTGCCAGCACCTGGACAGGGGCTGGAAACACCATATATTTT
many	TRBV4-3	TRBD2	TRBJ2-1	CASSNSGGEQFF	TGCGCCAGCAGTAACAGCGGGGGCGAGCAGTTCTTC
few	TRBV20-1	TRBD2	TRBJ2-5	CSARPAGGGRETQYF	TGCAGTGCCCGACCAGCGGGAGGTGGCAGGGAGACCCAGTACTTC
many	TRBV7-3	.	TRBJ2-3	CASSPGPATDTQYF	TGTGCCAGCAGCCCGGGACCAGCAACAGATACGCAGTATTTT
few	TRBV7-6	.	TRBJ1-1	CASSYIGDPMNTEAFF	TGTGCCAGCAGCTACATAGGAGACCCCATGAACACTGAAGCTTTCTTT
.	TRBV6-2/TRBV6-3	.	TRBJ2-7	CASTRAQDYEQYF	TGTGCCAGCACCCGGGCACAGGACTACGAGCAGTACTTC
many	TRBV4-1	.	TRBJ1-4	CASSLTGPNEKLFF	TGCGCCAGCAGCCTGACAGGACCTAATGAAAAACTGTTTTTT
many	TRBV12-3/TRBV12-4	TRBD1	TRBJ1-5	CASSSTGDTDQPQHF	TGTGCCAGCAGCTCGACAGGGGACACCGATCAGCCCCAGCATTTT
many	TRBV7-2	.	TRBJ2-3	CASSLYPSTDTQYF	TGTGCCAGCAGCTTATATCCTAGCACAGATACGCAGTATTTT